This passage covers 4 T cell receptor beta chains from one sample sequenced in a study of T cells in women clearing cervical HPV infection. TCRdb's copy holds only in-frame clones and misses some; the assay was immunoSEQ multiplex PCR. This sample carries roughly 18,000 clones, with around 10% going to the ten biggest clones. The sequencing input was blood buffy coat. All receptors come from a woman between 18 and 70 years old with a cervical HPV16 infection that either progressed to CIN3+ or cleared (not recorded which).

About this clone: The read stops 3 residues short of the end of the CDR3; the missing end is completed from the germline J gene. The chain combines TRBV6-1 with TRBJ1-2, with D possibly matching TRBD1 (5 bases). The CDR3 runs to 14 residues. With 2 bases removed from V and 6 bases from J, the gap between germline ends came to 13 bases. The germline CDR1 and CDR2 sequences are MNHNS and SASEGT. This CDR3 is CASSERTYANGYTF. Partial CDR3 DNA: TGTGCCAGCAGTGAACGGACATATGCTAATGGC.

Comment on this clone: With the read ending 3 residues before the CDR3 end, the germline J gene is used to fill in that end. The V call is TRBV5-6, the J call TRBJ2-1; TRBD2 aligns across 11 bases. The J segment lost 4 bases and the V segment lost 6 bases, leaving 6 bases of the junction unmatched. The CDR3 is 15 amino acids. The germline V gene encodes CDR1 SGHDT and CDR2 YYEEEE. The sequenced part of the CDR3 DNA is TGTGCCAGCACCACGAGGACTAGCGGGTACAATGAG. It encodes CASTTRTSGYNE. In full, the CDR3 reads CASTTRTSGYNEQFF.

Concerning this clone: The CDR3 is cut off 3 residues early in the read; its end comes from the germline J gene. The chain recombines TRBV20-1 with TRBJ2-7, with D possibly matching TRBD1 (6 bases). CDR3 length equals 12 residues. Trimming cost V 5 bases and J 3 bases, with 11 bases left between them. CDR1 and CDR2 from the germline V gene are DFQATT and SNEGSKA (reference sequence). This CDR3 reads CSAGRQDYEQYF. The DNA read from the CDR3 is TGCAGTGCTGGGAGACAGGACTACGAG.

A note on this clone: The CDR3 end is not reached by the read, which stops 3 residues before it; the germline J gene fills it in. The chain carries TRBV5-4 and TRBJ2-2; 13 nucleotides agree with TRBD2. There are 16 residues in the CDR3. V lost 1 base to trimming and J lost 8 bases; unmatched junction nucleotides: 5. CDR1 SGHNT and CDR2 YYREEE come from the germline V gene (reference sequence). The CDR3 sequence: CASSLPGLAGVGELFF. CDR3 bases read: TGTGCCAGCAGCTTGCCAGGACTAGCGGGAGTTGGGGAG.